These 12 T cell receptor beta chains were sequenced from one sample in a study of blood T cell repertoires in COVID-19. Sequenced by immunoSEQ multiplex PCR; TCRdb stores in-frame clones only, minus some. The repertoire consists of over 50,000 clones, with around four fifths occurring once and the leading ten covering 2% to 3%. The specimen was peripheral blood. All receptors come from a man aged 45 to 65 with acute or convalescent COVID-19.

The CDR3 nucleotides read TGCAGCGCGAGGGACACTCAATCTATGAACACTGAAGCTTTCTTT. Translated, it gives CSARDTQSMNTEAFF. The genes are TRBV29-1 and TRBJ1-1, with TRBD1 as a possible D gene (6 bases). There are 15 residues in the CDR3. From germline, CDR1 is SQVTM and CDR2 ANQGSEA. Trimming removed 7 bases at V and 0 bases at J, with 18 bases between.

The chain couples TRBV4-2 to TRBJ2-7; 12 nucleotides agree with TRBD2. J lost 5 bases, V lost 1 base, and 9 bases had no gene match. Germline-derived CDR1 and CDR2 are LGHNA and YNFKEQ. This CDR3 is 17 amino acids long. The CDR3 spells CASSQVSSGRASHEQYF. CDR3 in DNA: TGTGCCAGCAGCCAAGTTTCTAGCGGGAGGGCCAGTCACGAGCAGTACTTC.

This chain links TRBV21-1 with TRBJ2-1; no check of the table's D call, TRBD2, against the DNA was made. TRBV21-1 is a recognized pseudogene. This CDR3 region has 16 residues. In nucleotides, the CDR3 is TGTGCCAGCAGCCATCAACTAGCGGGAGGATCCGGAGAGCAGTTCTTC. As protein: CASSHQLAGGSGEQFF.

The genes are TRBV7-3 and TRBJ2-5, with 15 positions matching TRBD2. Germline assignment: CDR1 SGHTA and CDR2 FQGTGA. This CDR3 has 16 amino acids. Unmatched junction bases numbered 6, after V lost 5 bases and J lost 5 bases. Here the CDR3 DNA reads TGTGCCAGCAGCCCGGGACTAGCGGGGGGTCGGGAGACCCAGTACTTC. Protein: CASSPGLAGGRETQYF.

The J gene is TRBJ2-1, the V gene TRBV2; no clear D. The CDR3 is made up of 13 amino acids. Germline loops: CDR1 SNHLY, CDR2 FYNNEI. V gave up 3 bases and J gave up 10 bases, with 13 bases separating them. The CDR3 spells CASSDSELEEQFF. The CDR3, as DNA: TGTGCCAGCAGTGATTCGGAGCTTGAGGAGCAGTTCTTC.

This clone has just one count. V and J are TRBV12-3 or TRBV12-4 and TRBJ2-1; D unclear. The CDR3 covers 13 residues. V was cut by 6 bases and J by 6 bases, with 12 bases left in between. CDR3 in amino acids: CASRRVNVNEQFF. The CDR3, as DNA: TGTGCCAGCAGGAGAGTAAATGTCAATGAGCAGTTCTTC.

This clone was seen only once. CDR3 loop: CASSLKASSYNEQFF. CDR3 bases: TGTGCCAGCAGCTTAAAGGCTAGCTCCTACAATGAGCAGTTCTTC. V and J are TRBV7-8 and TRBJ2-1; the D is unclear. Trimming left V 2 bases short and J 0 bases short, with 8 bases between. Germline CDR1 is SGHVS and CDR2 is FQNEAQ. This CDR3 contains 15 residues.

The chain uses TRBV7-3 and TRBJ2-2; D is unclear. Germline CDR1 SGHTA, CDR2 FQGTGA. Trimming took 0 bases from V and 7 from J, leaving 12 bases between them. This CDR3 comprises 15 residues. The CDR3 DNA reads as TGTGCCAGCAGCTTAACCGGTACGGAGCACGGGGAGCTGTTTTTT. Its translation: CASSLTGTEHGELFF.

This clone appeared many times. The gene calls are TRBV3-1 (or the pseudogene TRBV3-2) and TRBJ2-4; D perhaps matches TRBD1 (5 bases). Per germline, CDR1 LGHDT and CDR2 YNNKEL (reference sequence). Trimming removed 0 bases at V and 3 bases at J, with 15 bases between. The CDR3 covers 17 residues. For the CDR3, the DNA is TGTGCCAGCAGCCAAGAATGGGAAGGGGTTGTCAAAAACATTCAGTACTTC. Translated, it gives CASSQEWEGVVKNIQYF.

The V gene is TRBV7-9, the J gene TRBJ1-5, with 7 nucleotides matching TRBD1. Losses at the gene ends were 2 bases for V and 2 bases for J; bases not matched to a gene: 9. The CDR3 sequence is 17 residues long. The germline V gene has CDR1 SEHNR and CDR2 FQNEAQ (reference sequence). In nucleotides, the CDR3 is TGTGCCAGCAGCTTATGGAAAGGGGGCGTCGGCAATCAGCCCCAGCATTTT. This gives the protein CASSLWKGGVGNQPQHF.

The rearrangement links TRBV2 to TRBJ2-7; 9 positions agree with TRBD1. In germline, CDR1 is SNHLY, CDR2 FYNNEI. The V and J ends lost 6 bases and 4 bases, in that order; junction bases with no gene match: 7. This CDR3 is built from 14 residues. CDR3 DNA sequence: TGTGCCAGCAGCGACGGGACAGGGATATACGAGCAGTACTTC. Translated, it gives CASSDGTGIYEQYF.

This clone came up once. The rearrangement links TRBV6-5 to TRBJ1-2; 9 nucleotides agree with TRBD1. V shed 7 bases and J 2 bases; nucleotides not matched to a gene: 8. The germline V gene encodes CDR1 MNHEY and CDR2 SVGAGI. The CDR3 runs 15 residues. In nucleotides, the CDR3 is TGTGCCAGCAAAGACAGGGGGTCTGACAACTATGGCTACACCTTC. Translation: CASKDRGSDNYGYTF.